The TCR beta chain described here comes from a study of T cell responses to AZD1222 COVID-19 vaccine. TCRdb's table, derived via immunoSEQ multiplex PCR, lists solely in-frame clones and lacks some. Of 98,000 or so clones in the sample, roughly 86% are singletons; the top ten hold approximately 15%. Trimming left V 0 bases short and J 4 bases short, with 5 bases between. This CDR3 comprises 13 residues. The chain carries TRBV23-1 and TRBJ2-3; D unresolved. TRBV23-1 is an ORF, with its function uncertain. The receptor's source is an adult who received the AZD1222 COVID-19 vaccine. Sequenced here: peripheral blood, sampled 28 days after the second AZD1222 dose. CDR3 sequence reads: CASSQSSSDTQYF. CDR3 DNA sequence: TGCGCCAGCAGTCAATCCTCTTCAGATACGCAGTATTTT.